One and the same sample provided the 10 T cell receptor beta chains below, sequenced in a study of control samples from healthy donors and cancer patients. Method: immunoSEQ multiplex PCR; TCRdb's copy keeps in-frame clones and lacks some. Here the sample spans some 100,000 clones, around 89% being singletons. Sequenced sample: blood. The receptors stem from a man younger than 40 in good health.

The rearrangement links TRBV4-2 to TRBJ2-3; 7 positions match TRBD1. The V segment lost 3 bases and the J segment 1 base; nucleotides outside the gene matches: 4. Germline V gene lookup returns CDR1 LGHNA and CDR2 YNFKEQ. The CDR3 loop spans 15 amino acids. In nucleotides, the CDR3 is TGTGCCAGCAGCCACCAAGACAGGGGCACAGATACGCAGTATTTT. Amino acids: CASSHQDRGTDTQYF.

The chain links TRBV6-5 to TRBJ1-3; unclear D gene. V shed 6 bases and J shed 4 bases, with 7 bases lying between them. Germline CDR1 is MNHEY and CDR2 is SVGAGI. The CDR3 consists of 12 residues. The CDR3 spells CASRGMGNTIYF. The DNA for the CDR3 is TGTGCCAGCAGAGGGATGGGAAACACCATATATTTT.

The V call is TRBV5-4, the J call TRBJ1-4; no firm D call. V was clipped by 1 base and J by 0 bases, with 10 bases between them. This CDR3 has 16 residues. Germline CDR1 and CDR2: SGHNT and YYREEE (reference sequence). The CDR3 nucleotides are TGTGCCAGCAGCTTGTCCTCCACTTCAACTAATGAAAAACTGTTTTTT. Translating gives CASSLSSTSTNEKLFF. The variable domain in full, completed from reference TRBV5-4 and TRBJ1-4, reads ETGVTQSPTHLIKTRGQQVTLRCSSQSGHNTVSWYQQALGQGPQFIFQYYREEENGRGNFPPRFSGLQFPNYSSELNVNALELDDSALYLCASSLSSTSTNEKLFFGSGTQLSVL.

The chain carries TRBV25-1 and TRBJ1-1; the D gene is possibly TRBD1 (6 bases). This CDR3 has 11 amino acids. CDR1 is MGHDK, CDR2 SYGVNS, per germline. V lost 6 bases and J 5 bases, leaving 7 bases between the germline ends. The CDR3 region is CASSRGTEAFF. CDR3 DNA sequence: TGTGCCAGCAGCAGGGGTACTGAAGCTTTCTTT.

J is TRBJ1-6 and V is TRBV28; D unresolved. Trimming left V 7 bases short and J 15 bases short, with 13 bases between. CDR3 length: 11 amino acids. Germline values: CDR1 MDHEN, CDR2 SYDVKM. The DNA of the CDR3 is TGTGCCAGCAAGGCGGGAATAAGCCTCCACTTT. Its protein is CASKAGISLHF.

The rearrangement joins TRBV7-2 to TRBJ2-1; 11 bases match TRBD2. The germline V gene has CDR1 SGHTA and CDR2 FQGNSA. CDR3 length: 15 amino acids. V was clipped by 5 bases and J by 7 bases; unmatched bases: 7. CDR3 in amino acids: CASSRAGLAENEQFF. The CDR3 bases are TGTGCCAGCAGCAGGGCGGGACTAGCGGAGAATGAGCAGTTCTTC.

The V and J genes are TRBV28 and TRBJ1-3; D perhaps matches TRBD1 (5 bases). Germline V gene sequence: CDR1 MDHEN, CDR2 SYDVKM. Trimming took off 5 bases at V and 4 bases at J, with 15 bases between the two ends. The CDR3 runs 15 residues. For the CDR3, the DNA is TGTGCCAGCAGTGGGGGGAAGCAGGCGGGAAACACCATATATTTT. Protein product: CASSGGKQAGNTIYF. Full variable domain (rest looked up from reference TRBV28 and TRBJ1-3): DVKVTQSSRYLVKRTGEKVFLECVQDMDHENMFWYRQDPGLGLRLIYFSYDVKMKEKGDIPEGYSVSREKKERFSLILESASTNQTSMYLCASSGGKQAGNTIYFGEGSWLTVV.

The chain uses TRBV5-1 and TRBJ2-3; 10 bases line up with TRBD2. V lost 0 bases, J lost 2 bases, and 9 bases stayed unmatched. This CDR3 comprises 18 residues. Per germline, CDR1 SGHRS and CDR2 YFSETQ. DNA of the CDR3: TGCGCCAGCAGCTTGGCCACAGTAGCGGGGGGACTCACAGATACGCAGTATTTT. This translates into CASSLATVAGGLTDTQYF. Using reference TRBV5-1 and TRBJ2-3 for the parts outside the CDR3, the full variable domain is KAGVTQTPRYLIKTRGQQVTLSCSPISGHRSVSWYQQTPGQGLQFLFEYFSETQRNKGNFPGRFSGRQFSNSRSEMNVSTLELGDSALYLCASSLATVAGGLTDTQYFGPGTRLTVL.

In this sample, this clone turned up once. This chain links TRBV19 with TRBJ1-2, with D perhaps TRBD1 (5 bases). Looked up from germline, CDR1 is LNHDA and CDR2 is SQIVND (reference sequence). V lost 0 bases and J 2 bases, leaving 10 bases between the germline ends. This CDR3 is built from 15 residues. As DNA, the CDR3 is TGTGCCAGTAGTATAGATCAACCAGGGAACTATGGCTACACCTTC. Translation: CASSIDQPGNYGYTF.

CDR3 residues: CASRRPGQPNYGYTF. The CDR3 DNA reads TGCGCCAGCAGACGGCCGGGACAGCCTAACTATGGCTACACCTTC. V gene TRBV4-1 combines with J gene TRBJ1-2, with 7 positions matching TRBD1. From germline, CDR1 is MGHRA and CDR2 YSYEKL. The CDR3 has 15 amino acids. After removal of 6 bases from V and 0 bases from J, the junction contained 7 bases not matched to a gene.